This T cell receptor beta chain was captured by sequencing in a study of control samples from healthy donors and cancer patients. CDR1 is MNHEY and CDR2 is SVGAGI in the germline V gene. V shed 4 bases and J 9 bases; nucleotides not matched to a gene: 8. The CDR3 is made up of 15 amino acids. Libraries were prepared by immunoSEQ multiplex PCR; TCRdb keeps only in-frame clonotypes and omits some of them. Of 230,000 or so clones listed, around 94% were seen once; the top ten hold more than 1.3%. J is TRBJ2-1 and V is TRBV6-5; TRBD2 matches 11 bases. The source of this sequence is a man in his forties or fifties in good health. The sample was blood. The CDR3 here is CASSLLAGGLVEQFF. The DNA for the CDR3 is TGTGCCAGCAGTTTGCTAGCGGGGGGTTTAGTTGAGCAGTTCTTC.